This TCR beta chain was identified during a study of cytomegalovirus exposure and HLA in healthy donors. Primers: 60 Vbeta forward and 13 Jbeta reverse. The assay was immunoSEQ multiplex PCR, and TCRdb's table has in-frame clones only and misses some. The table has about 180,000 clones, just over 75% seen once; the top ten hold 3% to 4.5%. Germline assignment: CDR1 MDHEN and CDR2 SYDVKM. Trimming took 5 bases from V and 5 from J; bases not matched to a gene: 5. The CDR3 is 15 amino acids. On this clone itself: Its antigen is currently unknown.

Study observations and caveats: Presence/absence analyses assumed roughly uniform sequencing depth across donors, which may not hold.

The sequence was obtained from a woman aged 60-75 years in good health and CMV-seropositive. The sample comprised PBMCs. The chain has TRBV28 and TRBJ2-2; 10 bases map to TRBD2. In nucleotides, the CDR3 is TGTGCCAGCAGTCTAAGGACTAGCGGTACCGGGGAGCTGTTTTTT. It translates to CASSLRTSGTGELFF.